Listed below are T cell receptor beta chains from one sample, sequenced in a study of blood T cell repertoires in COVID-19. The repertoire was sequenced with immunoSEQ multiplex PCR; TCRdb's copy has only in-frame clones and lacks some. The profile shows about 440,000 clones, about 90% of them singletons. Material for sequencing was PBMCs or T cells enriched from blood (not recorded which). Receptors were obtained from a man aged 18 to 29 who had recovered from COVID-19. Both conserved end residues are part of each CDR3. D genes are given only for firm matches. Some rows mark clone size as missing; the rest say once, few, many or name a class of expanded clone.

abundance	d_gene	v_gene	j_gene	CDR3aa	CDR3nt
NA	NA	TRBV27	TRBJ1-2	CASSPARNYGYTF	TGTGCCAGCAGTCCCGCCCGGAACTATGGCTACACCTTC
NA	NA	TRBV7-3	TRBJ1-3	CASSPGTGNTIYF	TGTGCCAGCAGTCCCGGGACAGGAAACACCATATATTTT
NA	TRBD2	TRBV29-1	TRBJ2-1	CSVVWAGDQTYNEQFF	TGCAGCGTTGTTTGGGCGGGGGATCAAACCTACAATGAGCAGTTCTTC
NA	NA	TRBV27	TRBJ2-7	CASSDGNSYEQYF	TGTGCCAGCAGCGACGGGAACTCCTACGAGCAGTACTTC
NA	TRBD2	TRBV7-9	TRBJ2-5	CASSLGLAGGQETQYF	TGTGCCAGCAGCCTAGGACTAGCGGGGGGACAAGAGACCCAGTACTTC
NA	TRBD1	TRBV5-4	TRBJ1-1	CASSHRGRDRVGNTEAFF	TGTGCCAGCAGCCACCGGGGCAGGGACAGGGTGGGGAACACTGAAGCTTTCTTT
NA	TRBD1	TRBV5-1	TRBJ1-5	CASSQGQGQNQPQHF	TGCGCCAGCAGCCAAGGACAGGGACAAAATCAGCCCCAGCATTTT
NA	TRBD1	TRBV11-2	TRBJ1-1	CASSLTGGSNTEAFF	TGTGCCAGCAGCTTAACAGGGGGATCGAACACTGAAGCTTTCTTT
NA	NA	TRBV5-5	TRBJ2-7	CASSSLAVRLPEQYF	TGTGCCAGCAGTTCCTTAGCGGTAAGACTCCCCGAGCAGTACTTC
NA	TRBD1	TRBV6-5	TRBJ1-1	CASSRQGPSEAFF	TGTGCCAGCAGCAGACAGGGGCCTTCTGAAGCTTTCTTT
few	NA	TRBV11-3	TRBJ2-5	CASSPGLETQYF	TGTGCCAGCAGCCCGGGACTTGAGACCCAGTACTTC
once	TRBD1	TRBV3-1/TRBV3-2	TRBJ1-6	CASSQGQRNSPLHF	TGTGCCAGCAGCCAGGGACAGAGAAATTCACCCCTTCACTTT
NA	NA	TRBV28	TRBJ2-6	CASSRSGANVLTF	TGTGCCAGCTCCCGCTCTGGGGCCAACGTCCTGACTTTC
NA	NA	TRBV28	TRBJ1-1	CASSFPTVEAFF	TGTGCCAGCAGTTTTCCCACAGTGGAAGCTTTCTTT
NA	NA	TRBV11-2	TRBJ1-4	CASSPQYYEKLFF	TGTGCCAGCAGCCCCCAATACTACGAAAAACTGTTTTTT
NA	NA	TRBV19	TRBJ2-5	CASSIRWSYRETQYF	TGTGCCAGTAGTATCCGGTGGAGCTACCGAGAGACCCAGTACTTC
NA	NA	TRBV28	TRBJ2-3	CASRWQASTDTQYF	TGTGCCAGCAGGTGGCAGGCTAGCACAGATACGCAGTATTTT
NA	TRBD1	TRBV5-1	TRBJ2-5	CASSLSGTAQETQYF	TGCGCCAGCAGCTTGTCCGGGACAGCACAAGAGACCCAGTACTTC
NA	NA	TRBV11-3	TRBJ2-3	CASSFRGTDTQYF	TGTGCCAGCAGCTTCCGGGGTACAGATACGCAGTATTTT
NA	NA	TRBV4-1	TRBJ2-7	CASSPGYEQYF	TGCGCCAGCAGCCCGGGATACGAGCAGTACTTC
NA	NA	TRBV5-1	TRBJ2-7	CASSLALSEQYF	TGCGCCAGCAGCTTGGCCTTGTCCGAGCAGTACTTC
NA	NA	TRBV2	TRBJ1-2	CASSEARDYGYTF	TGTGCCAGCAGTGAAGCCCGGGACTATGGCTACACCTTC
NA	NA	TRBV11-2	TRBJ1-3	CASSLERLAAGNTIYF	TGTGCCAGCAGCTTAGAAAGATTGGCCGCTGGAAACACCATATATTTT
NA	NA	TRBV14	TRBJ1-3	CASSRYSGNTIYF	TGTGCCAGCAGTCGGTACTCTGGAAACACCATATATTTT
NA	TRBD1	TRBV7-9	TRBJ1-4	CASSPFGQGAEKLFF	TGTGCCAGCAGCCCATTTGGACAGGGGGCTGAAAAACTGTTTTTT
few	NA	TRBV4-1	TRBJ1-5	CASSQEGVPSDQPQHF	TGCGCCAGCAGCCAAGAAGGGGTGCCGAGCGATCAGCCCCAGCATTTT
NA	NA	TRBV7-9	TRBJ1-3	CASRPSWHVPGGNTIYF	TGTGCCAGCAGGCCGTCATGGCACGTCCCAGGGGGAAACACCATATATTTT
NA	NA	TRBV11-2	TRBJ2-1	CASSSQSYNEQFF	TGTGCCAGCAGCTCGCAGTCGTACAATGAGCAGTTCTTC